Listed below are T cell receptor beta chains from one sample, sequenced in a study of blood T cell repertoires in COVID-19. TCRdb keeps only in-frame clones here, not all; method: immunoSEQ multiplex PCR. The sample lists 200,000 to 250,000 clones, around 81% occurring once. Input material: peripheral blood. The receptors originated from a human donor in a cohort sampled during active COVID-19. Each CDR3 is given without its conserved first and last residue.

V: TRBV4-1; J: TRBJ1-4; length: 16; CDR3: ASSQEAADRGLGEKLF
V: TRBV19; J: TRBJ2-6; length: 15; CDR3: ASSIETGSSGANVLT
V: TRBV5-1; J: TRBJ2-7; length: 15; CDR3: ASSLTPTGTATYEQY
V: TRBV5-4; J: TRBJ2-5; length: 12; CDR3: ASSFEQGRKTQY
V: TRBV19; J: TRBJ1-2; length: 11; CDR3: ASRPQGPSGYT
V: TRBV4-1; J: TRBJ1-3; length: 15; CDR3: ASSQTRGVGGGNTIY
V: TRBV7-6; J: TRBJ2-7; length: 13; CDR3: ASSPHGRRDDEQY
V: TRBV7-6; J: TRBJ2-1; length: 14; CDR3: ASSLATGGSYNEQF
V: TRBV5-5; J: TRBJ1-4; length: 14; CDR3: ASSTGQIATNEKLF
V: TRBV18; J: TRBJ1-6; length: 15; CDR3: ASSPLPRSSYNSPLH
V: TRBV19; J: TRBJ2-3; length: 19; CDR3: ASSILLIVADRGQLTDTQY
V: TRBV2; J: TRBJ1-1; length: 9; CDR3: ASSLGQKAF
V: TRBV2; J: TRBJ1-1; length: 12; CDR3: ASAGGRGNTEAF
V: TRBV19; J: TRBJ2-7; length: 11; CDR3: ASSTGLASEQY
V: TRBV27; J: TRBJ2-1; length: 15; CDR3: ASSLRASGRVVHEQF
V: TRBV3-1/TRBV3-2; J: TRBJ2-5; length: 13; CDR3: ASGSELAGEETQY
V: TRBV4-3; J: TRBJ1-1; length: 15; CDR3: ASSPHLPDRSTYEAF
V: TRBV3-1/TRBV3-2; J: TRBJ2-3; length: 12; CDR3: ASSPGYNTDTQY
V: TRBV2; J: TRBJ2-3; length: 12; CDR3: ASSVSSYTDTQY
V: TRBV19; J: TRBJ2-7; length: 12; CDR3: ASSQTGGTGEQY
V: TRBV5-5; J: TRBJ1-5; length: 12; CDR3: ASSLAHSNQPQH
V: TRBV29-1; J: TRBJ2-1; length: 14; CDR3: SAGLLAGEGYNEQF
V: TRBV5-6; J: TRBJ2-5; length: 12; CDR3: ASRMQGAGETQY
V: TRBV6-5; J: TRBJ2-2; length: 13; CDR3: ASSQPGLGVGELF
V: TRBV11-2; J: TRBJ2-1; length: 12; CDR3: ASSLQGLYNEQF
V: TRBV29-1; J: TRBJ1-1; length: 13; CDR3: SVSTPQVLNTEAF
V: TRBV2; J: TRBJ1-2; length: 11; CDR3: ASSDQGSYGYT
V: TRBV7-9; J: TRBJ1-3; length: 14; CDR3: ASRASGTGKGNTIY
V: TRBV2; J: TRBJ2-2; length: 12; CDR3: ASRGTGHSGELF
V: TRBV19; J: TRBJ2-2; length: 13; CDR3: ASRASRGFGGELF
V: TRBV2; J: TRBJ1-1; length: 12; CDR3: ASSEYLGGTEAF
V: TRBV7-2; J: TRBJ2-1; length: 13; CDR3: ASSLGAGGRNEQF
V: TRBV21-1; J: TRBJ2-3; length: 13; CDR3: ASSRGTTQTDTQY
V: TRBV19; J: TRBJ2-7; length: 11; CDR3: ASSREVSYEQY
V: TRBV11-3; J: TRBJ2-7; length: 12; CDR3: ASSPGTGLYEQY
V: TRBV3-1/TRBV3-2; J: TRBJ1-2; length: 11; CDR3: ASSPDEGAGYT
V: TRBV19; J: TRBJ1-6; length: 13; CDR3: ASSIAGIGNSPLH
V: TRBV28; J: TRBJ2-7; length: 11; CDR3: ASSLSQAYEQY
V: TRBV5-4; J: TRBJ2-1; length: 13; CDR3: ASSLDSLTYNEQF
V: TRBV9; J: TRBJ1-5; length: 13; CDR3: ASSPGQGVHQPQH
V: TRBV7-2; J: TRBJ2-7; length: 12; CDR3: ASSLGGGRPEQY
V: TRBV5-1; J: TRBJ2-7; length: 14; CDR3: ASSKGLAGGFNEQY
V: TRBV18; J: TRBJ1-2; length: 10; CDR3: ASSPGTSGYT
V: TRBV5-4; J: TRBJ2-1; length: 10; CDR3: ASSLPGLPGF
V: TRBV11-2; J: TRBJ2-3; length: 13; CDR3: ASSMLTSSTDTQY
V: TRBV14; J: TRBJ2-5; length: 14; CDR3: ASSPGQALGEETQY
V: TRBV7-9; J: TRBJ1-5; length: 14; CDR3: ASSLSQGSSNQPQH
V: TRBV5-4; J: TRBJ1-2; length: 11; CDR3: ASSTEQGDGYT
V: TRBV9; J: TRBJ2-7; length: 13; CDR3: ASSPGGVGSYEQY
V: TRBV25-1; J: TRBJ2-5; length: 11; CDR3: ASSLNRQETQY
V: TRBV7-2; J: TRBJ2-2; length: 11; CDR3: ASSPRQAGELF
V: TRBV2; J: TRBJ2-1; length: 12; CDR3: ASEGTRASHEQF
V: TRBV5-6; J: TRBJ1-2; length: 12; CDR3: ASSLGTANYGYT
V: TRBV4-2; J: TRBJ2-1; length: 13; CDR3: ASSLGLAGLDEQF
V: TRBV3-1/TRBV3-2; J: TRBJ2-2; length: 12; CDR3: AGGGGPGTGELF
V: TRBV30; J: TRBJ1-1; length: 9; CDR3: AWSVLQKAF
V: TRBV4-3; J: TRBJ2-7; length: 12; CDR3: ASSQLDRGYEQY
V: TRBV25-1; J: TRBJ2-5; length: 12; CDR3: ASSRRGEWETQY
V: TRBV20-1; J: TRBJ2-7; length: 9; CDR3: SASQYYEQY
V: TRBV28; J: TRBJ1-2; length: 13; CDR3: ASSLSSQGAGGYT